This T cell receptor (beta chain) was sequenced for a study of T cells in Graves' hyperthyroidism and ophthalmopathy (dated by TCRdb to the late 2010s). Some background on the complete study: TCR V-J signatures able to tell the groups apart were searched for in a discovery cohort of 95 to 100 patients, of whom 43 had Graves' ophthalmopathy and 57 had stable Graves' hyperthyroidism. For training and testing, the 80 to 100 patients in the discovery cohort were randomly divided in a 7:3 ratio. Prospective prediction of ophthalmopathy was tested in an independent validation cohort consisting of roughly 19 hyperthyroidism patients and around 16 patients who later progressed to ophthalmopathy. In addition, the study compared T-cell repertoires in thyroid tissue and in blood from several Graves' hyperthyroidism patients. After sampling, hyperthyroidism patients received methimazole starting at 30 mg daily, and ophthalmopathy patients received high-dose intravenous methylprednisolone. TCR Vbeta CDR3 sequencing of 120 to 150 peripheral blood samples (over 40 ophthalmopathy, under 80 hyperthyroidism and approximately 17 progressor patients) is reported in the paper. General study outcomes and caveats: During validation, the model predicted progression to ophthalmopathy a median of around 6 months ahead of onset, with roughly 65% sensitivity and roughly 75% specificity. Sample size was not statistically predetermined, and investigators were not blinded to group allocation. Ophthalmopathy was separated from stable hyperthyroidism by a 13 V-J signature model, with about 88% sensitivity and about 84% specificity obtained in cross-validation and 80%/75% obtained in testing. Most expanded thyroid clonotypes (frequency above 0.001) were also detected in blood, a finding suggesting that blood repertoires may reflect thyroid immune responses.

The TCR beta CDR3 regions were amplified from RNA transcripts. The TCR CDR3 was subjected to a first round of RT-PCR using the HTBI primer set and the Qiagen OneStep RT-PCR kit. The libraries were constructed in a second round of multiplex PCR and then size-selected and purified. The libraries were sequenced on an Illumina HiSeq2000 using paired-end 100 bp reads. The source study handled its data this way. Raw data were processed with SOAPnuke, discarding reads with adapters, uncalled bases, mean Phred below 15, or no exact constant-primer or identifier match. COPE v1.2.5 was used to merge the high-quality paired reads, and each unique nucleotide sequence was defined as a clonotype. MiTCR v1.1 was used to align clonotypes to the IMGT TRBV, TRBD and TRBJ reference segments. The analysis was restricted to V-J combinations with a frequency above 0.0001, which together covered roughly 99% of the repertoires. A TCS score was defined as the ratio between F50 (clonal expansion) and ExV (chaos), using BLOSUM62-based TCRdist between CDR3 peptides within each V-J. Welch's t-statistics and random forest reduced just over 500 V-J features to 10 to 15, which were used in a naive Bayes classifier (R e1071). The Morisita-Horn index was used to measure how similar the thyroid and blood repertoires were. The public reads were reanalyzed by TCRdb: fastp trimming at Q25, MiXCR alignment, in-frame beta chains only. Rows with one shared CDR3 protein collapse into an entry with the most common genes and DNA. The V and J calls reflect TCRdb's pipeline rather than the authors' work. The sample table lists about 660,000 distinct CDR3 sequences, approximately 42% of them with a count of one. Approximately 6.8% of the sample is held by the ten biggest clonotypes.

With regard to this clonotype: The clone's antigen remains unknown. One junction end disagrees with the germline gene, perhaps due to a read error.

The study excluded patients with uncontrolled infections, other autoimmune diseases, pregnancy or lactation. Diagnoses were based on clinical symptoms, serum thyroxine and TRAb, thyroid ultrasound and orbital computed tomography. Total RNA was extracted using Trizol reagent, and RNA quality was assessed on an Agilent 2100 Bioanalyzer. From the germline V gene (reference sequence), CDR1 is PRHDT and CDR2 is FYEKMQ. Counted from cysteine to phenylalanine, this CDR3 has 17 amino acids. Kept here is only the CDR3 DNA, which spans 51 bases and is read in frame from base 1. Material: peripheral blood or thyroid tissue (not recorded which). The sequence was collected from an adult man with Graves' disease, either hyperthyroidism or ophthalmopathy (not recorded which). This sequence uses TRBV13 and TRBJ2-6; the best D guess is TRBD2, with 6 bases matching. The CDR3 amino acid sequence is: CASSTGDGLSRANVLTF. The nucleotides read TGTGCCAGCAGCACGGGGGACGGCCTCTCTAGGGCCAACGTCCTGACTTTC.